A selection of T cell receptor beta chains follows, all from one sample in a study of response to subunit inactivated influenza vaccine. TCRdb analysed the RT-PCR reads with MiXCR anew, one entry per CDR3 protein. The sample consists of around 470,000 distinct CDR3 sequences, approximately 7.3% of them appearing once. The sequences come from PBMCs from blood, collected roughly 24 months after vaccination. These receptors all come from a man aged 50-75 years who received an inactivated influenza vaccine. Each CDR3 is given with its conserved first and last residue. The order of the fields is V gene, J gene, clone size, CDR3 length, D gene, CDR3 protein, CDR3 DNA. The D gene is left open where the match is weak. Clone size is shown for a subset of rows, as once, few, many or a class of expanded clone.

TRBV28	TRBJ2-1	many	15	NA	CASSRGQSTDNEQFF	TGTGCCAGCAGTCGGGGACAAAGTACCGACAATGAGCAGTTCTTC
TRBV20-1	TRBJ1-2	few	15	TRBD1	CSARESGGWNYGYTF	TGCAGTGCTAGAGAGTCAGGGGGTTGGAACTATGGCTACACCTTC
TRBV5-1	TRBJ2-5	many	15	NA	CASSGTTGTAETQYF	TGCGCCAGCAGCGGAACAACAGGGACCGCAGAGACCCAGTACTTC
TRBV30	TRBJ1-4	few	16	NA	CAWSVAGGIGNEKLFF	TGTGCCTGGAGTGTAGCGGGGGGGATAGGTAATGAAAAACTGTTTTTT
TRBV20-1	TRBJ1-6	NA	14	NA	CSASNQNQNSPLHF	TGCAGTGCTAGTAATCAAAACCAGAATTCACCCCTCCACTTT
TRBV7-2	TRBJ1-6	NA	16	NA	CASSSVGSSYNSPLHF	TGTGCCAGCAGCTCAGTGGGGAGCTCCTATAATTCACCCCTCCACTTT
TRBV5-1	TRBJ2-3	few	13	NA	CASSLAVEGTQYF	TGCGCCAGCAGCTTGGCCGTGGAGGGTACGCAGTATTTT
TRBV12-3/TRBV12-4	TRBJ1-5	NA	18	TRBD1	CASSSPRGRGISNQPQHF	TGTGCCAGCAGTAGCCCCAGGGGGCGTGGGATAAGCAATCAGCCCCAGCATTTT
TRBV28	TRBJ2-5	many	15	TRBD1	CASSLSGTAQETQYF	TGTGCCAGCAGTTTATCCGGGACAGCACAAGAGACCCAGTACTTC
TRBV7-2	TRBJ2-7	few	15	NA	CASSNLERSSYEQYF	TGTGCCAGCAGTAACCTGGAGCGGAGCTCCTACGAGCAGTACTTC
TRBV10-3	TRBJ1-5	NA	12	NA	CAISDRLQPQHF	TGTGCCATCAGTGACAGGTTGCAACCCCAGCATTTT
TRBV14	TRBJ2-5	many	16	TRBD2	CASSRWSSGRTETQYF	TGTGCCAGCAGCCGATGGTCTAGCGGGAGAACGGAGACCCAGTACTTC
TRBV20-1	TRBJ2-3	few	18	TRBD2	CSARPRIKAGGLKDTQYF	TGCAGTGCTAGACCCAGAATAAAAGCGGGAGGGCTTAAAGATACGCAGTATTTT
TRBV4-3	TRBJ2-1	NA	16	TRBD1	CASSQFRTGTYNEQFF	TGCGCCAGCAGCCAATTCAGGACAGGGACCTACAATGAGCAGTTCTTC
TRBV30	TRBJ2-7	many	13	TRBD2	CAWSAGVGYEQYF	TGTGCCTGGTCGGCGGGAGTAGGTTACGAGCAGTACTTC
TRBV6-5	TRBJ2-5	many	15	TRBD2	CASSYGTSLQETQYF	TGTGCCAGCAGTTACGGGACTAGCCTACAAGAGACCCAGTACTTC
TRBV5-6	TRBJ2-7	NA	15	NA	CASSLVDRGAYEQYF	TGTGCCAGCAGCTTGGTGGATAGAGGCGCCTACGAGCAGTACTTC
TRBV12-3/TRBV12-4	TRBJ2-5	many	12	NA	CASSGLRETQYF	TGTGCCAGCAGTGGCCTGAGGGAGACCCAGTACTTC
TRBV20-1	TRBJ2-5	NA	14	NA	CSATGRGGQETQYF	TGCAGTGCTACAGGCAGAGGGGGGCAAGAGACCCAGTACTTC
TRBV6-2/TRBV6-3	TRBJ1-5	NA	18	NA	CASSYPPQGRGSNQPQHF	TGTGCCAGCAGTTACCCACCTCAGGGTAGGGGTAGCAATCAGCCCCAGCATTTT
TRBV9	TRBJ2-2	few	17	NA	CASSVGGGPTVGGELFF	TGTGCCAGCAGCGTAGGTGGAGGCCCGACGGTAGGCGGGGAGCTGTTTTTT
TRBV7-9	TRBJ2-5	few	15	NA	CASSLGFYSRETQYF	TGTGCCAGCAGCTTAGGATTTTATTCCCGAGAGACCCAGTACTTC
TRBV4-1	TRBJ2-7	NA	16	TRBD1	CASSQEGRGRPYEQYF	TGCGCCAGCAGCCAAGAAGGCAGGGGGCGCCCCTACGAGCAGTACTTC
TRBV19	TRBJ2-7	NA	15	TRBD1	CASRTTDRASYEQYF	TGTGCCAGTAGGACCACGGACAGGGCGTCCTACGAGCAGTACTTC
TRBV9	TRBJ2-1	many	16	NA	CASSVEGLSSYNEQFF	TGTGCCAGCAGCGTAGAAGGCTTGAGCTCCTACAATGAGCAGTTCTTC
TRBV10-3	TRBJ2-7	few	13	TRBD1	CATQGQGRNYFYF	TGTGCCACCCAGGGACAGGGAAGGAACTACTTTTACTTC
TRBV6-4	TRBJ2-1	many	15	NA	CASSEGGSSYNEQFF	TGTGCCAGCAGTGAGGGCGGTAGCTCCTACAATGAGCAGTTCTTC
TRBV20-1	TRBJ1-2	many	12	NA	CSARQGNYGYTF	TGCAGTGCTAGACAGGGGAACTATGGCTACACCTTC
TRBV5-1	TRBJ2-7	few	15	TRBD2	CASSLESGRAREQYF	TGCGCCAGCAGCTTGGAGAGCGGGAGGGCGCGGGAGCAGTACTTC
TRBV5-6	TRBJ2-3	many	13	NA	CASSLTLTDTQYF	TGTGCCAGCAGCTTAACTTTAACAGATACGCAGTATTTT
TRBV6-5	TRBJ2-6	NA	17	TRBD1	CASSYGTGGIGANVLTF	TGTGCCAGCAGTTACGGGACAGGGGGGATTGGGGCCAACGTCCTGACTTTC
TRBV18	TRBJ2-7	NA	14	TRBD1	CASSPKQGYYEQYF	TGTGCCAGCTCACCAAAACAGGGGTACTACGAGCAGTACTTC
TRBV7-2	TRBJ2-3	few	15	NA	CASSSSGISTDTQYF	TGTGCCAGCAGCTCCAGCGGCATTAGCACAGATACGCAGTATTTT
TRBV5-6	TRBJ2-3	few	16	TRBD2	CASSLTSGGITDTQYF	TGTGCCAGCAGCCTGACTAGCGGGGGGATAACAGATACGCAGTATTTT
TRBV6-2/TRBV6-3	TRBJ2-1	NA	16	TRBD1	CASSYARDRGDTEQFF	TGTGCCAGCAGTTACGCCCGGGACAGGGGCGACACTGAGCAGTTCTTC
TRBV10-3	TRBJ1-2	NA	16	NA	CAISGENEDRLYGYTF	TGTGCCATCAGTGGGGAGAACGAGGACAGACTTTATGGCTACACCTTC
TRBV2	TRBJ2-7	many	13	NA	CASSLQDRYEQYF	TGTGCCAGCAGTTTGCAGGATCGATACGAGCAGTACTTC
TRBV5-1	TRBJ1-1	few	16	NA	CASSLEASLMNTEAFF	TGCGCCAGCAGCTTGGAGGCCAGCCTCATGAACACTGAAGCTTTCTTT
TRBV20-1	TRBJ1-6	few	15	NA	CSAIRTVGFNSPLHF	TGCAGTGCTATCAGGACTGTGGGATTTAATTCACCCCTCCACTTT
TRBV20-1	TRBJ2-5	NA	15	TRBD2	CSAPRLAGAFETQYF	TGCAGTGCTCCGAGACTAGCGGGTGCCTTCGAGACCCAGTACTTC
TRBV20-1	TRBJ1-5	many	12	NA	CSAGLGEQPQHF	TGCAGTGCCGGCCTAGGTGAACAGCCCCAGCATTTT
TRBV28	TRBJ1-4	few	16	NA	CASSPTLTARNEKLFF	TGTGCCAGCAGTCCCACATTGACAGCCCGTAATGAAAAACTGTTTTTT
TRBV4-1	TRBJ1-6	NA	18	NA	CASSQVVDNNPYNSPLHF	TGCGCCAGCAGCCAAGTCGTGGACAACAATCCCTATAATTCACCCCTCCACTTT
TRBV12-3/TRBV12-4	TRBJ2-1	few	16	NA	CASSPSSGWLYNEQFF	TGTGCCAGCAGTCCCTCCTCGGGCTGGTTATACAATGAGCAGTTCTTC
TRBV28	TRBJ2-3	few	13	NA	CASSFLGGDTQYF	TGTGCCAGCAGTTTCCTCGGGGGAGATACGCAGTATTTT
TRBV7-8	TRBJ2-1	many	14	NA	CASTTGGSSNEQFF	TGTGCCAGCACAACCGGAGGTAGTTCCAATGAGCAGTTCTTC
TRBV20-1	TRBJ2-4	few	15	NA	CSAEDLGLAKNIQYF	TGCAGTGCCGAGGATCTTGGACTAGCCAAAAACATTCAGTACTTC
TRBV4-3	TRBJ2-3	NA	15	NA	CASSQDRTTTDTQYF	TGCGCCAGCAGCCAAGATAGGACAACCACAGATACGCAGTATTTT
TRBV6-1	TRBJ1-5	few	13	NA	CASSGEVLQPQHF	TGTGCCAGCAGTGGTGAAGTTCTTCAGCCCCAGCATTTT
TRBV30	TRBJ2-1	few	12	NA	CAWSDRLDEQFF	TGTGCCTGGAGTGACAGGCTCGATGAGCAGTTCTTC